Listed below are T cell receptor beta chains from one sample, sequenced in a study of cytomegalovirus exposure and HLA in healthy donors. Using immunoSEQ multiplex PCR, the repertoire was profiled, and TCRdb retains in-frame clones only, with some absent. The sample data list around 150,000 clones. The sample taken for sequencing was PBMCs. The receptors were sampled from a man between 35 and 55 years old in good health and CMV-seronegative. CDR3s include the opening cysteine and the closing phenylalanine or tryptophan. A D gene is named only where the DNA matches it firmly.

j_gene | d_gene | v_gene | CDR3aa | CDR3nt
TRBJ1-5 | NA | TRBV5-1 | CASSPGPNQPQHF | TGCGCCAGCAGTCCAGGGCCCAATCAGCCCCAGCATTTT
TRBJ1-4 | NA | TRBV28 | CASSLGAAPEKLFF | TGTGCCAGCAGTCTGGGGGCTGCCCCTGAAAAACTGTTTTTT
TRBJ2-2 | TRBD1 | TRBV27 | CASSKGTGIDRGNTGELFF | TGTGCCAGCAGTAAGGGGACAGGGATCGACCGGGGGAACACCGGGGAGCTGTTTTTT
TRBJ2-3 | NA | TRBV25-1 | CASTGHRSTDTQYF | TGTGCCAGCACGGGACACCGAAGCACAGATACGCAGTATTTT
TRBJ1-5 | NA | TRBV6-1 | CASIKTDYSNQPQHF | TGTGCCAGCATTAAGACAGATTATAGCAATCAGCCCCAGCATTTT
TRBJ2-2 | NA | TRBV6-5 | CASSRGGNTGELFF | TGTGCCAGCAGTCGAGGGGGGAACACCGGGGAGCTGTTTTTT
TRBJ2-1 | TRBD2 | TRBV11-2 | CASSNLAGGINEQFF | TGTGCCAGCAGCAACCTAGCGGGGGGGATCAATGAGCAGTTCTTC
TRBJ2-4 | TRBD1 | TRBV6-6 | CASYQSTGVTKNIQYF | TGTGCCAGCTACCAAAGCACAGGGGTAACCAAAAACATTCAGTACTTC
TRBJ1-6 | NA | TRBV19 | CASTSGTPHNSPLHF | TGTGCCAGTACCTCCGGGACACCTCATAATTCACCCCTCCACTTT
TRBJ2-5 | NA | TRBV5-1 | CASSLERVRKTQYF | TGCGCCAGCAGCTTGGAGAGGGTTCGAAAGACCCAGTACTTC
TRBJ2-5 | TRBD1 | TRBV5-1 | CASSDTGGETQYF | TGCGCCAGCAGCGACACAGGGGGAGAGACCCAGTACTTC
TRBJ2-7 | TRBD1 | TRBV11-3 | CASSFRDSLISYEQYF | TGTGCCAGCAGCTTCCGGGACAGCTTGATCTCCTACGAGCAGTACTTC
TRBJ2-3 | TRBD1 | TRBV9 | CASSVRQGAADTQYF | TGTGCCAGCAGCGTACGACAGGGGGCAGCAGATACGCAGTATTTT
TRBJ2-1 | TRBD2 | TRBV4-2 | CASSPRLAGALGNEQFF | TGTGCCAGCAGCCCGCGACTAGCGGGGGCTCTGGGGAATGAGCAGTTCTTC
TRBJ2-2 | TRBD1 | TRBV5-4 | CASSPDRGRGGTGELFF | TGTGCCAGCAGCCCGGACAGGGGGCGAGGTGGGACCGGGGAGCTGTTTTTT
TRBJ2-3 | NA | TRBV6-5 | CASSYSQGWDTQYF | TGTGCCAGCAGTTACTCGCAGGGTTGGGATACGCAGTATTTT
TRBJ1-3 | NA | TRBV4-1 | CASSQEPGVGGNTIYF | TGCGCCAGCAGCCAAGAGCCCGGGGTGGGAGGAAACACCATATATTTT
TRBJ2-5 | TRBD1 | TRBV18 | CASSPRTGAQETQYF | TGTGCCAGCTCACCACGGACAGGGGCCCAAGAGACCCAGTACTTC
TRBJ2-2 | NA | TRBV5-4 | CASRVVGERTGELFF | TGTGCCAGCAGGGTGGTCGGTGAACGCACCGGGGAGCTGTTTTTT
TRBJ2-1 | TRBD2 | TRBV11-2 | CASSLGLAGYNEQFF | TGTGCCAGCAGTTTGGGACTAGCGGGGTACAATGAGCAGTTCTTC
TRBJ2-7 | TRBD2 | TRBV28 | CASTLAGFEQYF | TGTGCCAGCACCTTAGCGGGGTTCGAGCAGTACTTC
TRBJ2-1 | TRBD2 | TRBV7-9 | CASSLSGGIGNEQFF | TGTGCCAGCAGCTTATCGGGGGGGATCGGGAATGAGCAGTTCTTC
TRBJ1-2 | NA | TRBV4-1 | CASSQETPYGYTF | TGCGCCAGCAGCCAAGAGACTCCGTATGGCTACACCTTC
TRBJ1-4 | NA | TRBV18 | CASSPRDSQNEKLFF | TGTGCCAGCTCACCCAGGGACTCCCAGAATGAAAAACTGTTTTTT
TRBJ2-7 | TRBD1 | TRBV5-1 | CASSLEGAGYEQYF | TGCGCCAGCAGCTTGGAGGGGGCAGGTTACGAGCAGTACTTC
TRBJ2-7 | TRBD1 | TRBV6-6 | CASTGTDYEQYF | TGTGCCAGCACTGGGACAGACTACGAGCAGTACTTC
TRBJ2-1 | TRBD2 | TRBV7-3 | CASSLGLADRNEQFF | TGTGCCAGCAGCTTAGGGCTAGCGGATAGGAATGAGCAGTTCTTC
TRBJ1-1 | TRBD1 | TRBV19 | CASTITGGTEAFF | TGTGCCAGTACGATCACAGGGGGCACTGAAGCTTTCTTT
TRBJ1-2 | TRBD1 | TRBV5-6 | CASSLRQGAVSYTF | TGTGCCAGCAGCTTGCGGCAGGGGGCCGTGAGCTACACCTTC
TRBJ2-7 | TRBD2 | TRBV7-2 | CASSKTSGSYEQYF | TGTGCCAGCAGCAAGACTAGCGGTTCCTACGAGCAGTACTTC